The sequence of this T cell receptor beta chain was determined in a study of cytomegalovirus exposure and HLA in healthy donors (dated by TCRdb to about 2017). At the level of the whole study: An earlier analysis of roughly 500 of the donors reported approximately 280 Gb of sequence data and 95 million to 120 million unique TCR beta sequences obtained from around 190 million T cells. About 310 gigabases of sequencing data and some 85 million unique TCR sequences were included in an early release covering 550 to 800 HLA-typed donors. Of the roughly 410 genotyped donors, 65% to 90% were placed in the genetic ancestry cluster associated with self-reported Caucasian donors. The aim of the study was to test whether cataloging public T cell receptors could identify signatures of past pathogen exposure. The study profiled the T cell repertoires of about 640 subjects by immunosequencing and related them to cytomegalovirus serostatus. Along with the roughly 670-subject first cohort, a separate validation cohort of over a hundred different subjects was used. High-throughput TCR immunosequencing, statistical association of individual TCRs with disease status, and machine learning were combined to predict cytomegalovirus infection status. To study patterns of TCR occurrence, a later analysis re-analyzed previously published TCR beta repertoires from around 670 donors and added high-resolution HLA genotyping. Rather than using new phenotypic data, the later analysis identified candidate immune exposures from TCR beta sequences and from how often those sequences occurred across donors. An earlier analysis of 450 to 750 of the donors used high-throughput TCR beta sequencing to judge whether each TCR beta V gene segment behaved as functional or pseudogenic. Donor age, sex, ethnicity and CMV serostatus were compiled together with the repertoire data. In a later genetic analysis, genome-wide SNP genotypes for about three fifths of the roughly 670 donors were used, and that subset was treated as a discovery cohort. Every repertoire in the discovery cohort had been generated on one and the same sequencing platform. HLA typing covered class I and class II loci at four-digit resolution. Typing coverage differed by locus: A, B, C, DRB1 and DQB1 were typed in about 629-640 donors, DQA1 in roughly 500, DPA1 in 600 to 610, and DPB1 in 450 to 480. About five DR-DQ haplotypes were handled as single units for association and clustering, since linkage in the cohort was strong. On average, roughly 240,000 unique TCR beta nucleotide sequences were sequenced per donor among 300 to 500 genotyped donors of the cohort, with roughly 18% of those sequences being non-productive. Overall study results and their limits: Correlated functional status among segregating V segments might be attributable to linkage disequilibrium, but an unknown experimental factor could not be ruled out. According to the authors, the approach could potentially be generalized to other disease states and immunological phenotypes. At a false discovery rate of 0.05, a later analysis linked about 17,000 TCR beta sequences to specific HLA alleles. Strong co-occurrence of HLA alleles, especially DR and DQ, made assigning TCR associations to individual alleles difficult. Some IMGT-functional V segments, including TRBV6-2 and TRBV6-3, could not be distinguished by the 87-base-pair reads and were therefore excluded. A later genetic analysis associated a missense DCLRE1C variant with V-gene and J-gene trimming of TCR beta chains, and an independent cohort replicated the association. According to a later genetic analysis, donors in an Asian-associated ancestry cluster had fewer N-insertions in productive TCRs than the approximately 650-donor mean. In this cohort, only TCR beta chains were sequenced, and detectable features were limited by the absence of alpha or paired-chain data. The classifier was reported to diagnose cytomegalovirus status with high specificity and sensitivity in both the original and validation cohorts. Immune exposure information for the cohort was limited to CMV serostatus. A few of the identified cytomegalovirus-associated TCR beta chains were confirmed in vitro to be specific for cytomegalovirus antigens. In the study, some 180 TCR beta chains were listed as associated with cytomegalovirus. Most CMV-associated TCR beta chains appeared to be HLA-restricted in a later analysis, and the HLA associations seemed to be driven largely by CMV exposure. In a later analysis, several top co-occurrence clusters were reported to appear linked to parvovirus B19, influenza, CMV and Epstein-Barr virus. In an earlier analysis of several hundred of the donors, most TCR beta V segments were observed in productive rearrangements about 87% or about 30% of the time, broadly matching IMGT annotations. Because some donors lacked HLA typing at each locus, the association tests relied only on the typed subset. Presence/absence analyses assumed roughly uniform sequencing depth across donors, an assumption that may not hold. A later analysis found that HLA-associated TCR beta chains were more clonally expanded and had lower generation probabilities than equally common non-associated chains. A group of highly shared sequence variants was considered likely to be a technical artifact of the sequencing pipeline. In a later analysis, the rate of TCR association differed among HLA loci, with DRB1 alleles having the most associated TCRs and HLA-C alleles having the fewest. A further reported finding was that TCR beta sequences accurately predicted the HLA-A and HLA-B alleles for most subjects in the first cohort. Because counts were too low, approximately 15 rarely observed V segments, including chromosome 9 orphons, were excluded from the earlier analysis of some 590 of the donors. While some public TCRs were present in many individuals, most TCR sequences turned up only very rarely across donors.

From a lookup of the germline V gene, CDR1 and CDR2 are SGHRS and YFSETQ. From the cysteine up to the phenylalanine, the CDR3 has a length of 13 residues. Only CDR3 DNA is held: 39 bases, read in frame from base 1. V is reduced by 5 bases and J by 2 bases, leaving a spacing of 8 bases between them. The cohort was made up of hundreds of healthy bone marrow donors. At the time of sampling, every cohort member was nominally healthy, though immune exposures that went unrecorded were likely present. The donor tested CMV seronegative, placing the donor among the 350 or so seronegative members of the cohort. A peripheral blood sample was collected from each donor, and TCR beta sequencing was performed on peripheral blood mononuclear cells. The Qiagen DNeasy Blood Extraction Kit was used to extract genomic DNA from the blood cell samples. Library preparation employed the immunoSEQ multiplex PCR assay. For the multiplex PCR, a mixture combining 60 forward primers for TCR Vbeta segments and 13 reverse primers for TCR Jbeta segments was used. Amplification of the CDR3 region of rearranged TCR beta genes was performed with a multiplex PCR assay on genomic DNA. The amplified TCR beta libraries were sequenced on the Illumina HiSeq System as 87-base-pair reads. For the original study's pipeline: A later analysis counted some 80 million unique TCR beta chains across the approximately 700 repertoires, and some 11 million of these chains were shared by at least two donors. Raw reads were error-corrected and collapsed into unique sequences with a nearest-neighbor algorithm that merged closely related sequences to remove PCR and sequencing errors. Alignment of CDR3 sequences to IMGT reference sequences was used to assign V, D and J gene segments. For a sequence to be retained, a match of at least six nucleotides to both a V gene segment and a J gene segment was required. A rearrangement counted as productive if the CDR3 had no stop codons and remained in frame with V and J, and every other rearrangement counted as non-productive. CDR3 was defined according to IMGT convention as the region running from the second conserved V-encoded cysteine to the conserved J-encoded phenylalanine. In an earlier analysis of around 570 of the donors, sequences lacking an unambiguous match to a single V gene segment were excluded. An earlier analysis of some 500 of the donors classified V segments as functional when productive rearrangements were above 56.7% and as segregating when the standard deviation between donors was above 5%. A statistical classification framework was built for diagnosing cytomegalovirus status from the catalog of TCR beta chain sequences. A later analysis assigned V and J genes by comparing TCR nucleotide sequences with IMGT/GENE-DB human TR gene sequences. In a later analysis, CDR3 sequences and most-parsimonious VDJ recombination scenarios were assigned using the TCRdist pipeline. A later analysis defined each TCR beta chain by its CDR3 amino acid sequence plus V-gene family, and excluded reads lacking a unique V-gene family. As a way to deal with suspected cross-contamination and a sequencing artifact, a later analysis dropped 450 to 600 nucleotide sequences that were highly shared and had low generation probability. In a later analysis, a clonal expansion index for each public chain was calculated from normalized within-repertoire ranks of inferred template counts. In a later analysis, generation probabilities were computed with a VDJ recombination model fitted to out-of-frame rearrangements, and the resulting probabilities were checked against IGoR. In a later analysis, TCR-TCR, TCR-HLA and TCR-CMV co-occurrence was scored with hypergeometric tests, and a repertoire-size bias correction was applied to TCR pairs. False discovery rates were estimated in a later analysis by permuting HLA or CMV assignments 20 times. A later analysis grouped co-occurring TCRs with DBSCAN, adding TCRdist sequence similarity when clustering within HLA-allele-positive subsets. Co-occurrence clustering excluded repertoires with fewer than 30,000 or more than 120,000 public chains, plus five with anomalous nucleotide sharing. TCRdb carries this immuneACCESS record with in-frame sequences only. Its versions omit some clonotypes, under half of them owing to an unresolved V gene in the studies checked, with the rest unexplained. V and J calls plus clone size are reproduced from that table; the DNA served to infer D and trimming. The sample includes about 270,000 clones, with around two thirds observed a single time. The leading ten clones occupy approximately 2.3% of the sample.

On this clone itself: Its antigen specificity is not known. No clone much larger than this one lies a single base away; base qualities are absent.

Material for sequencing was PBMCs. The chain couples TRBV5-1 to TRBJ1-5; the D gene lacks a confident call. The TCR sequence derives from a female donor in good health and CMV-seronegative. The CDR3 protein: CASSAEGNQPQHF. The bases are TGCGCCAGCAGTGCGGAGGGCAATCAGCCCCAGCATTTT.